This T cell receptor beta chain originates from a study of T-cell reconstitution after alpha-beta-depleted transplantation in children. Study-wide points: T cells produced anew were the main source of T-cell counts and diversity one year after transplant.

Preparation of the TCRbeta library involved a method that used unique molecular identifiers. TCRdb reprocessed the PCR reads via MiXCR and lists one record per CDR3 protein. The table has about 580,000 distinct CDR3 sequences, 23% seen once. This clonotype has ten or more counts. Its antigen is unidentified. V was pared by 6 bases and J by 4 bases, with 2 bases of the junction left unmatched. This CDR3 contains 12 residues. Germline V lookup: CDR1 MNHEY, CDR2 SVGEGT. This clonotype was sampled from a boy in the first two years of life who had a stem cell transplant for acute myeloid leukemia, so the T cells may come from the graft donor. The V gene is TRBV6-2 or TRBV6-3, the J gene TRBJ2-7, with TRBD2 matching over 8 bases. The material sequenced was PBMCs, mostly from graft donor cells, taken 360 days after TCRalphabeta/CD19-depleted stem cell transplant. The CDR3, as DNA: TGTGCCAGCAGACCTAGCGGGTACGAGCAGTACTTC. Amino acid sequence: CASRPSGYEQYF.